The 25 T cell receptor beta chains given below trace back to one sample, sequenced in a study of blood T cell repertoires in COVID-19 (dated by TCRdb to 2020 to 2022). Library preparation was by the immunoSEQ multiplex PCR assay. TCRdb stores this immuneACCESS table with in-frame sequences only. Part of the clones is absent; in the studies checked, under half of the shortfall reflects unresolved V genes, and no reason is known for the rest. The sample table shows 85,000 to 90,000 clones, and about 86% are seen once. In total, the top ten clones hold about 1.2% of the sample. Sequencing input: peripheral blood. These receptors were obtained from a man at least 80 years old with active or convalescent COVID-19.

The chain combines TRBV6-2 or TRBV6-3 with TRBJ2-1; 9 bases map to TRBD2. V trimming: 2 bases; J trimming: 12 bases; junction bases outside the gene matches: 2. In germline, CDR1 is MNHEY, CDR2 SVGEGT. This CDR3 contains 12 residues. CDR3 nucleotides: TGTGCCAGCAGTTACGGCGGGAGGGGGCAGTTCTTC. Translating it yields CASSYGGRGQFF.

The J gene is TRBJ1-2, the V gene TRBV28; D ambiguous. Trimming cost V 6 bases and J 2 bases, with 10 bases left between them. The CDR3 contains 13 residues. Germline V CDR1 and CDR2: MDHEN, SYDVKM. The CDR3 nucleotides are TGTGCCAGCAGACGATCGGGAAACTATGGCTACACCTTC. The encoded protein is CASRRSGNYGYTF.

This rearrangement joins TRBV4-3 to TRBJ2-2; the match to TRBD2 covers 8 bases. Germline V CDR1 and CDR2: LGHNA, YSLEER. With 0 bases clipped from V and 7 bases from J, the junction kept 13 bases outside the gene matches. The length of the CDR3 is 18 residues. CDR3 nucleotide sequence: TGCGCCAGCAGCCAAGATAGCCCGGGAGGGGGGGCCCACGGGGAGCTGTTTTTT. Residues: CASSQDSPGGGAHGELFF.

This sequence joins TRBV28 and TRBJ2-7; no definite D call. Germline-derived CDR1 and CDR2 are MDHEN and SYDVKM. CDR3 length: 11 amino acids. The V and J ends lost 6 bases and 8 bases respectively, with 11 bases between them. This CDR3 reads CASSLGDQQYF. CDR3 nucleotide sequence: TGTGCCAGCAGCCTAGGCGACCAGCAGTACTTC.

CDR3 in amino acids: CAIHRGPTGGVYNEQFF. The CDR3 DNA is TGTGCCATTCACCGCGGGCCAACAGGGGGGGTTTACAATGAGCAGTTCTTC. This chain joins TRBV11-2 and TRBJ2-1; the D gene is possibly TRBD1 (8 bases). The V and J ends lost 10 bases and 4 bases respectively, with 26 bases between them. CDR1 is SGHAT, CDR2 FQNNGV, per germline. The CDR3 totals 17 residues.

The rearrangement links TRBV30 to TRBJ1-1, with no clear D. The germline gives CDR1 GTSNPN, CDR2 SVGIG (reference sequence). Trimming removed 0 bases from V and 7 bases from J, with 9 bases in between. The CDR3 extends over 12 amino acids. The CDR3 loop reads CAWSVTRYEAFF. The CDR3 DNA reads TGTGCCTGGAGTGTAACGAGGTATGAAGCTTTCTTT.

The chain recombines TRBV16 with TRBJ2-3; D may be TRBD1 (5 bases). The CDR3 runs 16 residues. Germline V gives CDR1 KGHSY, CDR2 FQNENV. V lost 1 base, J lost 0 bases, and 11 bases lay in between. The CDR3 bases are TGTGCCAGCAGCCAATACAGGACCCTAAGCACAGATACGCAGTATTTT. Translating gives CASSQYRTLSTDTQYF.

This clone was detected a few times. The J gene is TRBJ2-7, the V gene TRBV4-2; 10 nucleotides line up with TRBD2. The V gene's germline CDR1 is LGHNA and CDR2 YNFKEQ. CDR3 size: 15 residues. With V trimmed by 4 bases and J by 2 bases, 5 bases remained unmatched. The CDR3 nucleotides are TGTGCCAGCAGCCCTCTAGCGGGAGCGCCCTACGAGCAGTACTTC. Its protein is CASSPLAGAPYEQYF.

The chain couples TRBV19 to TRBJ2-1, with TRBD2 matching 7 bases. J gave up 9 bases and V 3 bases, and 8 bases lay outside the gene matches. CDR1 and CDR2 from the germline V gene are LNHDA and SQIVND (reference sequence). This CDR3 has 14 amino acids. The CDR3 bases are TGTGCCAGTAGTATTTGGAGCGGGGATTTTGAGCAGTTCTTC. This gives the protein CASSIWSGDFEQFF.

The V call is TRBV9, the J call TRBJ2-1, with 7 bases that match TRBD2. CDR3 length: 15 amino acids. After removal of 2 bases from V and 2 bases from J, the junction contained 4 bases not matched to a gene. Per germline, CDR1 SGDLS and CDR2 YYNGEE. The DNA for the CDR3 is TGTGCCAGCAGCGTCACCGGGACTACCTACAATGAGCAGTTCTTC. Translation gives CASSVTGTTYNEQFF.

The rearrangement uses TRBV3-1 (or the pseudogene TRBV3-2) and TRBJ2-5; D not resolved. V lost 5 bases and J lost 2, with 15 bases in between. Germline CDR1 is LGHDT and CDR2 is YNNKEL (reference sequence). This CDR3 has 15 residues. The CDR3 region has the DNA TGTGCCAGCAGCAGCAAACGAGCGTTACAAGAGACCCAGTACTTC. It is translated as CASSSKRALQETQYF.

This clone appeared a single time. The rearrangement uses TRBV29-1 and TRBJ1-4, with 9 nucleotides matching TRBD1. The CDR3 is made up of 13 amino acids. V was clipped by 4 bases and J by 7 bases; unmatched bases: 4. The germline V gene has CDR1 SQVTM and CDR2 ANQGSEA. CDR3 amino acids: CSVGDRVFEKLFF. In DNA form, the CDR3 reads TGCAGCGTTGGGGACAGGGTGTTTGAAAAACTGTTTTTT.

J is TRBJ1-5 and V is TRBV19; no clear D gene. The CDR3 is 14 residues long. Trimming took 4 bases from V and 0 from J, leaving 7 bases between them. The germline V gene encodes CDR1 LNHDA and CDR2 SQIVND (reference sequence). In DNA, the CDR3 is TGTGCCAGTAGTACTATAACTAGCAATCAGCCCCAGCATTTT. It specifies CASSTITSNQPQHF.

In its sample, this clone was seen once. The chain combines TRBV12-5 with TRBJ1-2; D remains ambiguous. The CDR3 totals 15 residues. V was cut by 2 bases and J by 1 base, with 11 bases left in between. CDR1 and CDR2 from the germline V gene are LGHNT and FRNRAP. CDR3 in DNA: TGTGCTAGTGGTTTGCCGCCTCTATTTAACTATGGCTACACCTTC. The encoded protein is CASGLPPLFNYGYTF.

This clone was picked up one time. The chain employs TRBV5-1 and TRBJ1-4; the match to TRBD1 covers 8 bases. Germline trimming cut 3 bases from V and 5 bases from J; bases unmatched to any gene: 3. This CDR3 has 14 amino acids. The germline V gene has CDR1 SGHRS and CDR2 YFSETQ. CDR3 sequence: CASSSTGANEKLFF. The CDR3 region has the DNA TGCGCCAGCAGCTCGACAGGGGCGAATGAAAAACTGTTTTTT.

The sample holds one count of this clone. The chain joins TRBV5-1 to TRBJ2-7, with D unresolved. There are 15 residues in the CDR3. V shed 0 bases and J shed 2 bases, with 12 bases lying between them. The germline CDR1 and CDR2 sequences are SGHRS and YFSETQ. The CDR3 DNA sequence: TGCGCCAGCAGCTTGGGAGCCGTGATAACCTACGAGCAGTACTTC. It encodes CASSLGAVITYEQYF. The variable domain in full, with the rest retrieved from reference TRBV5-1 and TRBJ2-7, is KAGVTQTPRYLIKTRGQQVTLSCSPISGHRSVSWYQQTPGQGLQFLFEYFSETQRNKGNFPGRFSGRQFSNSRSEMNVSTLELGDSALYLCASSLGAVITYEQYFGPGTRLTVT.

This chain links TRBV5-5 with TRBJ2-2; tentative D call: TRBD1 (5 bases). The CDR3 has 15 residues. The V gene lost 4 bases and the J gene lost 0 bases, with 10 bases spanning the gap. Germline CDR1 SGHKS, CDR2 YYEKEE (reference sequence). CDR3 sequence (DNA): TGTGCCAGCAGCGGGGCTCAAGCGAACACCGGGGAGCTGTTTTTT. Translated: CASSGAQANTGELFF. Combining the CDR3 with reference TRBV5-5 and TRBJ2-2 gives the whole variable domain DAGVTQSPTHLIKTRGQQVTLRCSPISGHKSVSWYQQVLGQGPQFIFQYYEKEERGRGNFPDRFSARQFPNYSSELNVNALLLGDSALYLCASSGAQANTGELFFGEGSRLTVL.

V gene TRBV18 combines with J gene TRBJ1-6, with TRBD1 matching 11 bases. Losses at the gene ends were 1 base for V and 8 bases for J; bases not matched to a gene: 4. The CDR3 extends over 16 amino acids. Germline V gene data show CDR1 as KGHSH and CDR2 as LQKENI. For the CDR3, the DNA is TGTGCCAGCTCACCACTTTCGGGACAGGGGGATTCACCCCTCCACTTT. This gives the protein CASSPLSGQGDSPLHF.

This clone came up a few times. The CDR3 DNA follows: TGTGCCAGTAGTATAGCGTCAGGGGTGAACACTGAAGCTTTCTTT. It translates to CASSIASGVNTEAFF. This chain links TRBV19 with TRBJ1-1; a weak D match, TRBD1 (6 bases). Trimming took 1 base from V and 0 from J, leaving 9 bases between them. This CDR3 region has 15 residues. Germline V lookup: CDR1 LNHDA, CDR2 SQIVND (reference sequence).

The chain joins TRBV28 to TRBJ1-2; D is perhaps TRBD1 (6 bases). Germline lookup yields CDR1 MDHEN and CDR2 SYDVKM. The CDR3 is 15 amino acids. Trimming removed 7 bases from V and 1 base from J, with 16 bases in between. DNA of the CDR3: TGTGCCAGCACCCAAGGGCAGGACAGTAACTATGGCTACACCTTC. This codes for CASTQGQDSNYGYTF.

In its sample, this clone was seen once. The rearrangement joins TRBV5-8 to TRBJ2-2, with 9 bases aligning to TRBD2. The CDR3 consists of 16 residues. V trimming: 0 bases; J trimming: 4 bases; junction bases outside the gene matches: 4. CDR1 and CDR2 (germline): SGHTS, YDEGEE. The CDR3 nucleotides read TGTGCCAGCAGCTTGGTTGGCGGGAGGGTCACCGGGGAGCTGTTTTTT. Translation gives CASSLVGGRVTGELFF.

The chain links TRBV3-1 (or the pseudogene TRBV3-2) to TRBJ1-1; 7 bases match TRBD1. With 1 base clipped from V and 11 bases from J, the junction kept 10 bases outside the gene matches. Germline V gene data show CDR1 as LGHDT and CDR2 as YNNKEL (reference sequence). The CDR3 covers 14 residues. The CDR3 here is CASSQVRQGGVAFF. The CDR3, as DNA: TGTGCCAGCAGCCAAGTGAGACAGGGAGGTGTCGCTTTCTTT.

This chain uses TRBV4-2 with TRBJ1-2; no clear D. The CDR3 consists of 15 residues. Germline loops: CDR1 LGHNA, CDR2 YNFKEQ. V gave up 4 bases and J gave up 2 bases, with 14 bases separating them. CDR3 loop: CASSPRPRSNYGYTF. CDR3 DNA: TGTGCCAGCAGCCCAAGACCGCGGAGCAACTATGGCTACACCTTC.

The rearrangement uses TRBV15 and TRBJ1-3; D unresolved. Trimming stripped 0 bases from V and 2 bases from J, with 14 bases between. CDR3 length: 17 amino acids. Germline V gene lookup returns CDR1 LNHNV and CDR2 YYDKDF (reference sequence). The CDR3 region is CATSREYRNPAGNTIYF. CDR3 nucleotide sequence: TGTGCCACCAGCAGAGAATACAGAAACCCCGCTGGAAACACCATATATTTT.

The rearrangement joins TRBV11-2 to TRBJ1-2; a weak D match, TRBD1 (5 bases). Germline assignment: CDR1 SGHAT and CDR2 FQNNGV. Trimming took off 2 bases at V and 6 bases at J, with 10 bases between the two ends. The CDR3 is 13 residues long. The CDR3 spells CASSLLPGDGYTF. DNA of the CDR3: TGTGCCAGCAGCTTATTGCCGGGGGATGGCTACACCTTC.